What follows are 18 T cell receptor beta chains derived from one specimen sequenced in a study of T cells in Graves' hyperthyroidism and ophthalmopathy. Amplification of TCR beta CDR3 regions used RNA as the template. The HTBI primer set was used in a first-round RT-PCR of the TCR CDR3. TCRdb used MiXCR to reprocess the multiplex PCR reads, holding one entry per CDR3 protein. Among under 300,000 distinct CDR3 sequences listed, about 14% were seen once. Source material: blood. The receptors here all came from a woman in her thirties or forties with Graves' hyperthyroidism that later progressed to Graves' ophthalmopathy.

This clonotype came up many times. The chain couples TRBV5-1 to TRBJ2-1; 11 bases match TRBD2. The ends lost 3 bases at V and 7 bases at J; junction bases unmatched: 9. CDR1 is SGHRS and CDR2 is YFSETQ in the germline V gene. The length of the CDR3 is 16 residues. The CDR3 region is CASSSYSGRASNEQFF. DNA for the CDR3: TGCGCCAGCAGCTCCTATAGCGGGAGGGCCAGTAATGAGCAGTTCTTC.

This clonotype was counted at least ten times. The V call is TRBV6-1, the J call TRBJ2-7; 12 bases match TRBD2. V gave up 6 bases and J gave up 0 bases; unmatched junction bases: 3. The CDR3 runs to 15 residues. Per the germline V gene, CDR1 is MNHNS and CDR2 is SASEGT. The CDR3 DNA reads as TGTGCCAGCAGGCGGACTAGCGGGGACTCCTACGAGCAGTACTTC. Translating it yields CASRRTSGDSYEQYF.

This clonotype showed up many times. The J gene is TRBJ2-7, the V gene TRBV27, with TRBD2 identical over 8 bases. Germline V gene data show CDR1 as MNHEY and CDR2 as SMNVEV (reference sequence). The CDR3 spans 13 residues. The V segment lost 7 bases and the J segment 5 bases; nucleotides outside the gene matches: 7. CDR3 nucleotide sequence: TGTGCCAGCAAGGTAGCGGGATCCCACGAGCAGTACTTC. Its translation is CASKVAGSHEQYF.

This clonotype has at least ten counts. V is TRBV7-3 and J is TRBJ2-1; 11 nucleotides agree with TRBD2. CDR1 is SGHTA, CDR2 FQGTGA, per germline. This CDR3 is built from 16 residues. J lost 2 bases, V lost 5 bases, and 5 bases had no gene match. The CDR3 protein is CASSPLGLAAYNEQFF. CDR3 nucleotides: TGTGCCAGCAGCCCACTGGGACTAGCGGCCTACAATGAGCAGTTCTTC.

This clonotype was seen at least ten times. The V gene is TRBV28, the J gene TRBJ2-1; 7 bases match TRBD2. The CDR3 has 17 amino acids. Trimming removed 4 bases from V and 0 bases from J; junction bases left unmatched: 9. Germline CDR1 reads MDHEN; CDR2 reads SYDVKM. The CDR3 loop is CASSSSGFPYSYNEQFF. Written as DNA, the CDR3 is TGTGCCAGCAGTTCTAGCGGTTTCCCTTACTCCTACAATGAGCAGTTCTTC.

This clonotype was observed at least ten times. The chain joins TRBV2 to TRBJ2-1; no firm D call. CDR3 length: 15 residues. Per germline, CDR1 SNHLY and CDR2 FYNNEI. V gave up 5 bases and J gave up 4 bases, with 15 bases separating them. CDR3 sequence (DNA): TGTGCCAGCAGTCGTCGGGCTCTAGGGTACAATGAGCAGTTCTTC. Translation gives CASSRRALGYNEQFF.

This clonotype came up many times. The chain joins TRBV12-3 or TRBV12-4 to TRBJ1-5; D might be TRBD1 (6 bases). V gave up 5 bases and J gave up 5 bases, with 16 bases separating them. This CDR3 is 15 amino acids long. The CDR3 protein is CASSQQGLGYQPQHF. In nucleotides, the CDR3 is TGTGCCAGCAGTCAACAGGGTTTGGGGTATCAGCCCCAGCATTTT.

This clonotype has a count of ten or more. The chain recombines TRBV27 with TRBJ1-5; D gene uncertain. Germline V gives CDR1 MNHEY, CDR2 SMNVEV (reference sequence). V was cut by 1 base and J by 1 base, with 14 bases left in between. The CDR3 runs 17 residues. CDR3 DNA: TGTGCCAGCAGTTTATTTCCCGGGGATAGGAGCAATCAGCCCCAGCATTTT. Residues: CASSLFPGDRSNQPQHF.

In this sample, this clonotype turned up many times. The chain links TRBV29-1 to TRBJ2-7, with D perhaps TRBD2 (6 bases). V dropped 5 bases and J dropped 4 bases, with 18 bases sitting between them. The CDR3 extends over 14 amino acids. Germline CDR1 SQVTM, CDR2 ANQGSEA. CDR3 nucleotide sequence: TGCAGCGTTTCCAAGGGACTTGCAGCTTACGAGCAGTACTTC. Translation: CSVSKGLAAYEQYF.

This clonotype has at least ten counts. J is TRBJ2-7 and V is TRBV29-1; the D gene is possibly TRBD2 (6 bases). V lost 3 bases and J lost 6, with 9 bases in between. Looked up from germline, CDR1 is SQVTM and CDR2 is ANQGSEA. The CDR3 covers 11 residues. The CDR3 bases are TGCAGCGTTGACGGGGGTTCCGAGCAGTACTTC. Amino acid sequence: CSVDGGSEQYF.

The sample holds many counts of this clonotype. The chain combines TRBV7-3 with TRBJ2-3, with 10 bases lining up with TRBD2. Germline lookup yields CDR1 SGHTA and CDR2 FQGTGA. V was pared by 3 bases and J by 4 bases, with 1 base of the junction left unmatched. The CDR3 covers 14 residues. The CDR3 DNA sequence: TGTGCCAGCAGCTTCCTAGCGGGAGCAGATACGCAGTATTTT. It yields the protein CASSFLAGADTQYF.

CDR3 in amino acids: CASRDGLAETYEQYF. The CDR3 coding sequence is TGTGCCAGTAGAGACGGACTAGCGGAAACCTACGAGCAGTACTTC. The chain carries TRBV19 and TRBJ2-7; the match to TRBD2 covers 10 bases. Germline loops: CDR1 LNHDA, CDR2 SQIVND (reference sequence). Trimming at V came to 6 bases and at J to 2 bases, leaving 7 bases not matched to a gene. CDR3 length equals 15 residues.

There are many counts of this clonotype. The genes are TRBV5-6 and TRBJ2-5; the match to TRBD2 covers 8 bases. The CDR3 runs to 17 residues. V dropped 4 bases and J dropped 5; count of bases not matched to a gene: 16. Germline CDR1 reads SGHDT; CDR2 reads YYEEEE. As DNA, the CDR3 is TGTGCCAGCAGCCTACAGCCGTGGCGGGAGGATCGGGAGACCCAGTACTTC. Amino acids: CASSLQPWREDRETQYF.

This clonotype was picked up many times. This chain connects TRBV9 to TRBJ1-5; 7 bases fit TRBD1. The CDR3 is 15 residues long. The germline V gene encodes CDR1 SGDLS and CDR2 YYNGEE. Losses at the gene ends were 4 bases for V and 4 bases for J; bases not matched to a gene: 8. The CDR3: CASSLRGGPNQPQHF. CDR3 DNA sequence: TGTGCCAGCAGCCTGCGAGGGGGCCCTAATCAGCCCCAGCATTTT.

This clonotype was observed at least ten times. V is TRBV9 and J is TRBJ2-5, with TRBD1 matching 12 bases. CDR1 and CDR2 (germline): SGDLS, YYNGEE. CDR3 length: 15 residues. V lost 4 bases, J lost 4 bases, and 5 bases stayed unmatched. CDR3 amino acids: CASSWGQGARETQYF. CDR3 DNA: TGTGCCAGCAGCTGGGGACAGGGGGCGCGAGAGACCCAGTACTTC.

This clonotype was seen ten or more times. The V gene is TRBV25-1, the J gene TRBJ1-5; no reliable D call. There are 12 residues in the CDR3. The germline CDR1 and CDR2 sequences are MGHDK and SYGVNS. Trimming removed 6 bases from V and 2 bases from J, with 5 bases in between. The CDR3 DNA reads as TGTGCCAGCAGGCAGGGCAATCAGCCCCAGCATTTT. Translated, it gives CASRQGNQPQHF.

This clonotype was observed many times. The rearrangement links TRBV6-1 to TRBJ2-7, with a weak D call TRBD2 (5 bases). V shed 3 bases and J shed 2 bases, with 11 bases lying between them. Per germline, CDR1 MNHNS and CDR2 SASEGT. This CDR3 has 14 residues. The CDR3 protein is CASSDSWGAYEQYF. The CDR3 DNA reads TGTGCCAGCAGTGATAGTTGGGGAGCCTACGAGCAGTACTTC.

This clonotype was seen repeatedly, ten times or more. This chain joins TRBV9 and TRBJ2-7; TRBD2 matches 11 bases. V lost 4 bases and J lost 4; bases outside the gene matches: 4. The CDR3 extends over 14 amino acids. Per germline, CDR1 SGDLS and CDR2 YYNGEE. CDR3 residues: CASSSRLAGYEQYF. CDR3 in DNA: TGTGCCAGCAGCTCCCGACTAGCGGGATACGAGCAGTACTTC.